This T cell receptor beta chain derives from a study of spatial heterogeneity in lung cancer. Study-level information: Detected beta-chain sequences consistently exceeded alpha-chain sequences. General study points: Circulating ubiquitous expanded tumor TCRs were observed more frequently at resection than at follow-up.

This clonotype appeared a few times. Its target is not known. From germline, CDR1 is SQVTM and CDR2 ANQGSEA. CDR3 size: 15 residues. Germline trimming cut 5 bases from V and 0 bases from J; bases unmatched to any gene: 8. Indicated time point: sample taken at primary tumor resection. The input material, whole RNA from tumor, nontumor lung or frozen PBMC, was sequenced unsorted. The donor group consisted of some 70 patients who had untreated, early-stage non-small cell lung cancer. TCR cDNA molecules each carried a unique molecular identifier. TCRdb passed the 5' RACE reads through MiXCR, listing each CDR3 protein once. In the table there are tens of thousands of distinct CDR3 sequences, approximately 8.9% of which are singletons.

The sample in question was PBMCs, obtained at surgery. The chain recombines TRBV29-1 with TRBJ2-3, with TRBD1 matching over 7 bases. This sequence was found in a male donor with early-stage non-small cell lung cancer. For the CDR3, the DNA is TGCAGCGTTCCCCGACAAGGGGGCAGCACAGATACGCAGTATTTT. It is translated as CSVPRQGGSTDTQYF.